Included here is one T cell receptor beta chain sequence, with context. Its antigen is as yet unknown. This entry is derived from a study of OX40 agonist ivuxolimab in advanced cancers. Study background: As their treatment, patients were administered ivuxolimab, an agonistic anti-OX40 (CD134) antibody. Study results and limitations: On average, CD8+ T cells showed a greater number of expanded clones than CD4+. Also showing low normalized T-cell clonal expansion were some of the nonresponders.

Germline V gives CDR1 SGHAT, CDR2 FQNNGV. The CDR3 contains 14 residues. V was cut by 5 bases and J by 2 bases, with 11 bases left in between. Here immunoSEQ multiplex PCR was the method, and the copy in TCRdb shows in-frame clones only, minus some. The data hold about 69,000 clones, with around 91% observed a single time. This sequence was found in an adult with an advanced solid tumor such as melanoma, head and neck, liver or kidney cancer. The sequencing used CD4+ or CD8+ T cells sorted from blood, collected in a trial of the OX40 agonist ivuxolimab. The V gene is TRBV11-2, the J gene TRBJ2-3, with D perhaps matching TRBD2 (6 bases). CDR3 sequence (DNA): TGTGCCAGCAGCCGTAGCGGCCCCACAGATACGCAGTATTTT. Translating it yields CASSRSGPTDTQYF.